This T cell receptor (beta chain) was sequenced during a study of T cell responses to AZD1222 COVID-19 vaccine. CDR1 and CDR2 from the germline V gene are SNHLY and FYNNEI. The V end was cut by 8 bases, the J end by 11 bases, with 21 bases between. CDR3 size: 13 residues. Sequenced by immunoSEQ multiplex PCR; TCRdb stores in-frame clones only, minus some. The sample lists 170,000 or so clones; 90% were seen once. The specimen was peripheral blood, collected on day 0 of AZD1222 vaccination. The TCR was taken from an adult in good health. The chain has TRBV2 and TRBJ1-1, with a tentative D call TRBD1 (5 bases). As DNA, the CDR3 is TGTGCCAGCTTGGTCGGGGGGGAGAACCAGGCTTTCTTT. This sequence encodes CASLVGGENQAFF.